The 3 T cell receptor beta chains listed next were all sequenced from one sample in a study of T-cell memory formation after mild COVID-19. TCRdb ran MiXCR on the 5' RACE reads and lists one entry per CDR3 protein. The sample carries fewer than 400,000 distinct CDR3 sequences, 13% recorded once. The sequencing sample was made of PBMCs or a T cell subset sorted from them (not recorded which). The receptors were gathered from a young man who had mild COVID-19 (a few samples of this study predate the infection). Cell type and time point are not known.

J is TRBJ2-2 and V is TRBV7-3; D is unresolved. With 10 bases removed from V and 1 base from J, the gap between germline ends came to 10 bases. The CDR3 length is 13 residues. Per the germline V gene, CDR1 is SGHTA and CDR2 is FQGTGA. The CDR3, as DNA: TGTGCCACCCGATCAGGGAACACCGGGGAGCTGTTTTTT. Amino acids: CATRSGNTGELFF.

This clonotype came up a few times. This chain links TRBV5-1 with TRBJ1-2; a possible D gene is TRBD1 (6 bases). This CDR3 region has 15 residues. CDR1 and CDR2 (germline): SGHRS, YFSETQ. Deletions cut 2 bases from V and 7 bases from J, with 18 bases between. The CDR3 nucleotides read TGCGCCAGCAGCTTAGACCCTCAGGGGATGGCTGGCTACACCTTC. This encodes CASSLDPQGMAGYTF.

This clonotype was seen only a few times. CDR3 coding DNA: TGTGCCAGCAGTGAATTAGGAGGAAGAAACCAAGAGACCCAGTACTTC. Translating it yields CASSELGGRNQETQYF. This sequence joins TRBV25-1 and TRBJ2-5; a possible D gene is TRBD2 (5 bases). This CDR3 is built from 16 residues. V was shortened by 1 base and J by 0 bases, with 12 bases between the two germline ends. CDR1 and CDR2 (germline): MGHDK, SYGVNS.